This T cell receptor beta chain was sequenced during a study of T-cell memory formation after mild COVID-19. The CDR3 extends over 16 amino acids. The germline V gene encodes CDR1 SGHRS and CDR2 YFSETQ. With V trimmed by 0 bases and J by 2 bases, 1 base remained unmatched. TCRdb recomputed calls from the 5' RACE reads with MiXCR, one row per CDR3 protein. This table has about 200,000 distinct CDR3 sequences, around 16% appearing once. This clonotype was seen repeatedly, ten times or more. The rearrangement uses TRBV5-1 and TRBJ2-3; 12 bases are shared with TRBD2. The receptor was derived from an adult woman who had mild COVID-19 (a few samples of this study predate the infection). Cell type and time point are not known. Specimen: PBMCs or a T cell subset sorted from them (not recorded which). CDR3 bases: TGCGCCAGCAGCTTGGGGACTAGCGGGGACACAGATACGCAGTATTTT. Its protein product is CASSLGTSGDTDTQYF.